The rows below give T cell receptor beta chains drawn from one sample of a study of shared clonotypes between healthy human individuals. The method was immunoSEQ multiplex PCR; TCRdb's version includes in-frame clones alone and lacks a portion of them. There are around 2,000,000 clones in the sample; about 95% occur only once, and approximately 1.2% lies in the top ten. The sequencing sample was made of naive CD8+ T cells sorted from blood. The receptors originated from a man aged 18 to 30 in good health. Both conserved end residues are part of each CDR3. D genes are given only for firm matches. Only part of the rows carry a size: once, few, many, or a class if the clone is expanded.

>once|TRBV5-6|TRBJ2-7|.
CASSSTRTDTYEQYF
TGTGCCAGCAGCTCAACCCGGACCGATACCTACGAGCAGTACTTC
>.|TRBV25-1|TRBJ1-5|.
CASSQGSQPQHF
TGTGCCAGCAGTCAGGGATCTCAGCCCCAGCATTTT
>.|TRBV13|TRBJ2-7|.
CASSFQVSYEQYF
TGTGCCAGCAGCTTCCAGGTCTCCTACGAGCAGTACTTC
>.|TRBV11-1|TRBJ2-7|.
CASSLEVGTYEQYF
TGTGCCAGCAGCTTAGAGGTGGGAACCTACGAGCAGTACTTC
>.|TRBV4-3|TRBJ2-2|TRBD2
CASSQVAGANTGELFF
TGCGCCAGCAGCCAAGTCGCGGGGGCGAACACCGGGGAGCTGTTTTTT
>.|TRBV5-6|TRBJ2-5|TRBD1
CASSLAHGTEETQYF
TGTGCCAGCAGCTTGGCCCACGGGACAGAAGAGACCCAGTACTTC
>.|TRBV9|TRBJ2-7|TRBD1
CASSSRGQGALYEQYF
TGTGCCAGCAGCTCTAGAGGCCAGGGGGCCTTGTACGAGCAGTACTTC
>.|TRBV5-3|TRBJ2-7|.
CARSLAIGGAYEQYF
TGTGCCAGAAGCTTGGCCATAGGGGGAGCCTACGAGCAGTACTTC
>.|TRBV7-8|TRBJ1-1|.
CASSFGGENTEAFF
TGTGCCAGCAGCTTTGGGGGGGAAAACACTGAAGCTTTCTTT
>.|TRBV9|TRBJ1-3|TRBD1
CASSVDRTGESSGNTIYF
TGTGCCAGCAGCGTAGACCGGACAGGAGAAAGCTCTGGAAACACCATATATTTT
>.|TRBV6-5|TRBJ2-7|.
CASSYIGGDGSYEQYF
TGTGCCAGCAGTTACATCGGAGGGGACGGATCCTACGAGCAGTACTTC
>.|TRBV7-3|TRBJ2-1|.
CASRSDYRNEQFF
TGTGCCAGCAGGTCAGACTACCGCAACGAGCAGTTCTTC
>.|TRBV7-9|TRBJ2-7|.
CASTPRVRDGIEQYF
TGTGCCAGCACCCCGAGGGTCCGGGACGGGATCGAGCAGTACTTC
>once|TRBV13|TRBJ2-5|.
CASSLTAQETQYF
TGTGCCAGCAGCTTGACAGCCCAAGAGACCCAGTACTTC
>.|TRBV5-6|TRBJ2-4|TRBD1
CASSTDPGTGVKNIQYF
TGTGCCAGCAGCACCGACCCCGGGACAGGGGTCAAAAACATTCAGTACTTC
>.|TRBV11-2|TRBJ2-1|TRBD2
CASSLWTSDHNEQFF
TGTGCCAGCAGCTTATGGACTAGCGACCACAATGAGCAGTTCTTC
>.|TRBV10-1|TRBJ2-3|.
CASRSVGTLTDTQYF
TGCGCCAGCAGATCGGTTGGGACTCTCACAGATACGCAGTATTTT
>.|TRBV7-6|TRBJ2-5|.
CASTLLGGWETQYF
TGTGCCAGCACCCTTTTGGGGGGCTGGGAGACCCAGTACTTC
>few|TRBV5-6|TRBJ2-7|.
CASSLGDLAYEQYF
TGTGCCAGCAGCTTGGGGGACCTCGCCTACGAGCAGTACTTC
>.|TRBV5-4|TRBJ2-5|.
CASSLAVGKETQYF
TGTGCCAGCAGCTTGGCAGTGGGAAAAGAGACCCAGTACTTC
>.|TRBV9|TRBJ2-1|TRBD1
CASSPGQSTNEQFF
TGTGCCAGCAGCCCGGGACAGTCCACCAATGAGCAGTTCTTC
>.|TRBV30|TRBJ1-2|.
CAWRAGTVDYGYTF
TGTGCCTGGAGAGCCGGGACTGTCGACTATGGCTACACCTTC
>.|TRBV7-9|TRBJ2-3|TRBD2
CASREGGASGGTDTQYF
TGTGCCAGCAGGGAAGGTGGGGCTAGCGGAGGCACAGATACGCAGTATTTT
>.|TRBV7-8|TRBJ2-7|TRBD1
CASSLAPGTGGPRAYEQYF
TGTGCCAGCAGCTTAGCCCCCGGGACAGGGGGCCCCCGAGCCTACGAGCAGTACTTC